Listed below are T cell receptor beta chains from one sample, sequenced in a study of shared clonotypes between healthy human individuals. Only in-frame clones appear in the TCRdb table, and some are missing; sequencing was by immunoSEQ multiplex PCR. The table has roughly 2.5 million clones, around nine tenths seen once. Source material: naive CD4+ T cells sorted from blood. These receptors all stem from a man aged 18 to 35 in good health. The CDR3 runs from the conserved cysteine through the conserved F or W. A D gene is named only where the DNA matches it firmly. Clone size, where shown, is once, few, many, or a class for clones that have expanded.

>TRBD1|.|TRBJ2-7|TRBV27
CASSMGTGTAPGEQYF
TGTGCCAGCAGTATGGGGACAGGGACTGCTCCGGGGGAGCAGTACTTC
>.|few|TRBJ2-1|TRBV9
CASSVVSVSNEQFF
TGTGCCAGCAGCGTAGTTTCCGTATCGAATGAGCAGTTCTTC
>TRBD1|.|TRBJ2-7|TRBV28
CASTRTGISYEQYF
TGTGCCAGCACCCGGACAGGGATATCCTACGAGCAGTACTTC
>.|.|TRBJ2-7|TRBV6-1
CASSEAQGGPYEQYF
TGTGCCAGCAGTGAAGCCCAAGGAGGGCCCTACGAGCAGTACTTC
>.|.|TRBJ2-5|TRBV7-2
CASSLVGLGGGETQYF
TGTGCCAGCAGCTTAGTCGGGTTAGGAGGTGGAGAGACCCAGTACTTC
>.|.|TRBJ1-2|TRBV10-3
CAISEFKEGDYGYTF
TGTGCCATCAGTGAGTTTAAGGAGGGGGACTATGGCTACACCTTC
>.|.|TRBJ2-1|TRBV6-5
CASSRDRGNEQFF
TGTGCCAGCAGTAGAGACAGAGGAAATGAGCAGTTCTTC
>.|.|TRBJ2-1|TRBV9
CASSVVTGASYNEQFF
TGTGCCAGCAGCGTAGTAACGGGAGCCTCCTACAATGAGCAGTTCTTC
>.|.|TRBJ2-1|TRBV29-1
CSVAFKLATHNEQFF
TGCAGCGTTGCGTTTAAGCTAGCGACCCACAATGAGCAGTTCTTC
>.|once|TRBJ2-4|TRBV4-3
CASSQDQKNIQYF
TGCGCCAGCAGCCAAGATCAAAAAAACATTCAGTACTTC
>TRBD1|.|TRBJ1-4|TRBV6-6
CASSWDSLNEKLFF
TGTGCCAGCAGTTGGGACAGCCTTAATGAAAAACTGTTTTTT